The 21 T cell receptor beta chains presented below share a single source sample, sequenced in a study of cytomegalovirus exposure and HLA in healthy donors. PCR used 60 Vbeta primers and 13 Jbeta primers. Method: immunoSEQ multiplex PCR; TCRdb's copy keeps in-frame clones and lacks some. The sample includes about 200,000 clones, roughly 85% of them seen just once. Sequenced input: PBMCs. The receptors come from a woman between 45 and 65 years old in good health and CMV-seronegative.

The rearrangement links TRBV6-9 to TRBJ2-1; TRBD2 matches at 7 bases. From germline, CDR1 is MNHGY and CDR2 SVAAGI. V shed 8 bases, J shed 3 bases, and the junction held 13 bases outside the gene matches. The CDR3 extends over 16 amino acids. The CDR3 coding sequence is TGTGCCAGCTTTGGGCGGGGACTACGGGTCTACAATGAGCAGTTCTTC. This encodes CASFGRGLRVYNEQFF.

This chain uses TRBV5-4 with TRBJ1-1; D is ambiguous. Germline CDR1 and CDR2: SGHNT and YYREEE (reference sequence). The CDR3 covers 13 residues. Trimming pared 4 bases from V and 7 bases from J, leaving 14 bases between. The CDR3 reads CASSPEGRIEAFF. For the CDR3, the DNA is TGTGCCAGCAGCCCAGAGGGCAGGATTGAAGCTTTCTTT.

V gene TRBV7-9 combines with J gene TRBJ1-2; D not resolved. Per the germline V gene, CDR1 is SEHNR and CDR2 is FQNEAQ (reference sequence). Trimming cost V 8 bases and J 4 bases, with 17 bases left between them. The CDR3 contains 14 residues. The DNA of the CDR3 is TGTGCCAGCGGACCTTTTGAGGGCCGCTATGGCTACACCTTC. It yields the protein CASGPFEGRYGYTF.

The chain couples TRBV6-6 to TRBJ2-1, with D maybe TRBD1 (6 bases). Germline-derived CDR1 and CDR2 are MNHNY and SVGAGI (reference sequence). This CDR3 is built from 14 residues. Trimming shortened V by 4 bases and J by 5 bases, and 12 bases separated the two germline ends. The DNA for the CDR3 is TGTGCCAGCAGTTCCCGACAGGTAGACAATGAGCAGTTCTTC. It is translated as CASSSRQVDNEQFF.

The rearrangement uses TRBV2 and TRBJ2-7, with 9 positions matching TRBD1. The CDR3 length is 12 residues. Losses at the gene ends were 6 bases for V and 7 bases for J; bases not matched to a gene: 4. Germline assignment: CDR1 SNHLY and CDR2 FYNNEI. The CDR3 reads CASRQGAREQYF. The CDR3 coding sequence is TGTGCCAGCAGACAGGGGGCAAGGGAGCAGTACTTC.

The rearrangement joins TRBV10-1 to TRBJ2-3, with TRBD2 matching over 7 bases. J lost 0 bases, V lost 5 bases, and 5 bases had no gene match. This CDR3 spans 15 amino acids. CDR1 is WNHNN and CDR2 is SYGVQD in the germline V gene (reference sequence). CDR3 sequence: CASSHLAASTDTQYF. Here the CDR3 DNA reads TGCGCCAGCAGTCATCTAGCGGCCAGCACAGATACGCAGTATTTT.

This chain links TRBV28 with TRBJ2-7; 13 positions match TRBD2. Germline CDR1 is MDHEN and CDR2 is SYDVKM. The J segment lost 6 bases and the V segment lost 7 bases, leaving 6 bases of the junction unmatched. The CDR3 contains 14 residues. The CDR3: CASTLLAGGREQYF. CDR3 bases: TGTGCCAGCACCCTACTAGCGGGAGGGCGCGAGCAGTACTTC.

This clone is labeled as large. The DNA for the CDR3 is TGTGCCAGCAGCCCTTCGCGGGAGGGCACAGATACGCAGTATTTT. This translates into CASSPSREGTDTQYF. V and J are TRBV4-2 and TRBJ2-3, with 8 bases matching TRBD2. The V gene end was trimmed by 4 bases and the J gene end by 1 base; junction bases not matched to a gene: 4. The length of the CDR3 is 15 residues. CDR1 and CDR2 (germline): LGHNA, YNFKEQ.

The V gene is TRBV5-1, the J gene TRBJ1-5, with 8 bases identical to TRBD1. Germline V gene lookup returns CDR1 SGHRS and CDR2 YFSETQ. The CDR3 runs 16 residues. V was pared by 6 bases and J by 2 bases, with 10 bases of the junction left unmatched. CDR3 in DNA: TGCGCCAGCACGATATACAGGGGGGATCGCAATCAGCCCCAGCATTTT. It yields the protein CASTIYRGDRNQPQHF.

The CDR3 DNA sequence: TGTGCCTGGGGGGGGTTGGGAGACGGATACACCGGGGAGCTGTTTTTT. Translating gives CAWGGLGDGYTGELFF. V gene TRBV30 combines with J gene TRBJ2-2; TRBD2 might be the D (6 bases). The CDR3 is made up of 16 amino acids. V lost 5 bases, J lost 3 bases, and 19 bases lay in between. Germline V gene lookup returns CDR1 GTSNPN and CDR2 SVGIG (reference sequence).

The rearrangement uses TRBV19 and TRBJ1-3, with a possible D match to TRBD1 (6 bases). Germline V gene sequence: CDR1 LNHDA, CDR2 SQIVND (reference sequence). The V end lost 6 bases, the J end lost 2 bases, and 14 bases lay between the germline ends. CDR3 length equals 15 residues. The CDR3 region has the DNA TGTGCCAGTAGACCGGGACACTCCACTGGAAACACCATATATTTT. It is translated as CASRPGHSTGNTIYF.

With regard to this clone: Different DNA sequences within this sample yield the same CDR3. This sequence joins TRBV2 and TRBJ1-2; a possible D gene is TRBD1 (5 bases). V lost 4 bases and J lost 5, with 8 bases in between. This CDR3 has 12 amino acids. Germline assignment: CDR1 SNHLY and CDR2 FYNNEI. The CDR3 loop reads CASSGGGYGYTF. The CDR3, as DNA: TGTGCCAGCAGTGGGGGGGGGTATGGCTACACCTTC.

This rearrangement joins TRBV7-9 to TRBJ2-7; 9 bases agree with TRBD2. The CDR3 runs 19 residues. V was clipped by 5 bases and J by 6 bases; unmatched bases: 23. Looked up from germline, CDR1 is SEHNR and CDR2 is FQNEAQ (reference sequence). The CDR3 is CASSPPVPSGIWTVSEQYF. The CDR3 DNA sequence: TGTGCCAGCAGCCCCCCCGTCCCTAGCGGGATTTGGACTGTCAGCGAGCAGTACTTC.

The CDR3: CASSFGGLAGGEQYF. The CDR3 bases are TGTGCCAGCAGTTTCGGGGGACTAGCGGGAGGCGAGCAGTACTTC. The gene calls are TRBV28 and TRBJ2-7; 15 bases match TRBD2. The CDR3 extends over 15 amino acids. The V segment lost 3 bases and the J segment 6 bases; nucleotides outside the gene matches: 3. The germline V gene encodes CDR1 MDHEN and CDR2 SYDVKM. Filled out from reference TRBV28 and TRBJ2-7, the complete variable domain reads DVKVTQSSRYLVKRTGEKVFLECVQDMDHENMFWYRQDPGLGLRLIYFSYDVKMKEKGDIPEGYSVSREKKERFSLILESASTNQTSMYLCASSFGGLAGGEQYFGPGTRLTVT.

The chain joins TRBV30 to TRBJ2-7; 7 bases are a match to TRBD1. The CDR3 extends over 16 amino acids. Trimming at V came to 5 bases and at J to 0 bases, leaving 13 bases not matched to a gene. Germline lookup yields CDR1 GTSNPN and CDR2 SVGIG (reference sequence). CDR3 bases: TGTGCCTGGTCTCAAGGGACAGCCTACCGCTCCTACGAGCAGTACTTC. It is translated as CAWSQGTAYRSYEQYF. Combining the CDR3 with reference TRBV30 and TRBJ2-7 gives the whole variable domain SQTIHQWPATLVQPVGSPLSLECTVEGTSNPNLYWYRQAAGRGLQLLFYSVGIGQISSEVPQNLSASRPQDRQFILSSKKLLLSDSGFYLCAWSQGTAYRSYEQYFGPGTRLTVT.

The rearrangement uses TRBV28 and TRBJ1-1; D ambiguous. Germline V gives CDR1 MDHEN, CDR2 SYDVKM. CDR3 size: 11 residues. V was trimmed by 3 bases and J by 7 bases, leaving 6 bases between them. The CDR3 loop is CASSLASEAFF. DNA of the CDR3: TGTGCCAGCAGTTTGGCTAGTGAAGCTTTCTTT. Together with reference TRBV28 and TRBJ1-1, the CDR3 gives the full variable domain: DVKVTQSSRYLVKRTGEKVFLECVQDMDHENMFWYRQDPGLGLRLIYFSYDVKMKEKGDIPEGYSVSREKKERFSLILESASTNQTSMYLCASSLASEAFFGQGTRLTVV.

The chain couples TRBV4-1 to TRBJ2-3, with 7 bases aligning to TRBD2. This CDR3 spans 16 amino acids. V shed 4 bases, J shed 6 bases, and the junction held 13 bases outside the gene matches. CDR1 is MGHRA and CDR2 is YSYEKL in the germline V gene. The CDR3 DNA reads as TGCGCCAGCAGCCGTGGGGGTGCAGGGAGGGAGGATACGCAGTATTTT. As protein: CASSRGGAGREDTQYF.

V and J are TRBV29-1 and TRBJ1-2, with D tentatively TRBD1 (5 bases). Trimming cost V 7 bases and J 8 bases, with 11 bases left between them. The CDR3 runs 10 residues. Germline V CDR1 and CDR2: SQVTM, ANQGSEA. The CDR3 loop reads CSAQGEGYTF. CDR3 in DNA: TGCAGCGCTCAGGGTGAAGGCTACACCTTC. Using reference TRBV29-1 and TRBJ1-2 for the parts outside the CDR3, the full variable domain is SAVISQKPSRDICQRGTSLTIQCQVDSQVTMMFWYRQQPGQSLTLIATANQGSEATYESGFVIDKFPISRPNLTFSTLTVSNMSPEDSSIYLCSAQGEGYTFGSGTRLTVV.

V gene TRBV4-1 combines with J gene TRBJ2-2; 7 nucleotides align to TRBD2. The junction had 6 bases not matched to a gene; V was cut back by 5 bases and J by 0 bases. This CDR3 is 16 amino acids long. Germline CDR1 and CDR2: MGHRA and YSYEKL. The CDR3 DNA is TGCGCCAGCAGCATAAGCGGGGCTACGAACACCGGGGAGCTGTTTTTT. Translation: CASSISGATNTGELFF.

V and J are TRBV6-4 and TRBJ2-5; D not resolved. V was trimmed by 7 bases and J by 7 bases, leaving 10 bases between them. Looked up from germline, CDR1 is MRHNA and CDR2 is SNTAGT. The CDR3 length is 11 residues. CDR3 sequence: CASIPPGTQYF. For the CDR3, the DNA is TGTGCCAGCATCCCCCCCGGGACCCAGTACTTC.

This clone was found a few times. This chain links TRBV5-1 with TRBJ2-7, with 11 nucleotides matching TRBD2. Germline CDR1 SGHRS, CDR2 YFSETQ. V shed 2 bases and J 5 bases; nucleotides not matched to a gene: 3. The CDR3 has 14 residues. The CDR3 bases are TGCGCCAGCAGCTTAACTAGCGGGAGCAACGAGCAGTACTTC. Its translation is CASSLTSGSNEQYF.